This T cell receptor beta chain originates from a study of CD8+ T cells in alopecia areata (dated by TCRdb to about 2018). With regard to the full study: Skin from C3H/HeJ donors aged 6-12 months with spontaneous alopecia was grafted onto female C3H/HeJ recipients aged roughly 7-10 weeks. The study used high-throughput TCRbeta sequencing to examine T cell clonal expansion in alopecia areata, in both the C3H/HeJ mouse model and human patients. In humans, TCRbeta sequencing was performed on scalp tissue and on sorted CD4+ and CD8+ peripheral blood T cells from healthy controls and from patients with patchy or totalis/universalis alopecia areata. Scalp clonality was compared across normal scalp (n=4), patchy alopecia areata scalp (n=8), and alopecia totalis/universalis scalp (n=8). The RNA source kit depended on sample type: the PAXgene miRNA kit for fixed scalp, the miRNeasy kit for PBMCs, and the RNeasy kit for mouse skin. immunoSEQ multiplex PCR using 35 Vbeta forward primers and 13 Jbeta reverse primers was used to amplify TCRbeta CDR3 regions.

In the paper's terms, the time point label means: mouse skin 3 weeks after grafting. Mouse graft recipients had skin biopsies taken at grafting and 3 and 6 weeks after grafting to track clonal expansion. The V and J ends are trimmed by 0 bases and 0 bases, leaving 10 bases between them. As encoded in the germline V gene, CDR1 is MSHET while CDR2 is SYDVDS. Reading from cysteine to phenylalanine, the CDR3 counts 16 amino acids. The DNA covers only part of the CDR3, 36 bases in frame from base 1. Libraries were made using the immunoSEQ multiplex PCR assay. For TCR sequencing, RNA was extracted from every sample and reverse transcribed into cDNA to serve as template. SuperScript III was used to make first-strand cDNA, primed with a 2:1 mix of oligo-dT and random hexamers. A synthetic immune receptor repertoire was used to gauge amplification bias, and whatever bias remained was removed computationally. Sequencing of the libraries was done on Illumina HiSeq with 60 bp reads that cover the CDR3, reading from J toward V. Per the source publication's procedure: Raw reads were preprocessed to remove errors, and CDR3 was defined according to IMGT conventions as the region from the conserved cysteine to phenylalanine. To get clonality, Shannon entropy was normalized by log2 of the number of productive unique TCRs and the result was subtracted from 1. Whether scalp clones were CD4 or CD8 was inferred by matching scalp TCRbeta sequences against CD4 and CD8 repertoires sorted from blood. Drawn from immuneACCESS, this table holds only the in-frame rearrangements with V and J called that TCRdb kept. Clones are partly lost; checked studies trace under half to an unresolved V gene and leave the rest unexplained. V and J calls and clone size come straight from that table; D and trimming were deduced from the DNA. This sample contains some 2,900 clones, none of which is a singleton. The ten top clones hold about 9.7% of the sample.

This clone is described as medium-sized (0.01 to 0.1%). Its binding antigen is unknown. Gene labels and germline sequences for this entry follow the mouse. The CDR3 goes on 4 residues after the read ends, and that part is filled in from the germline J gene. Overall study outcomes, separate from this receptor: Unlike mouse skin, where gammadelta T cells dominate, normal human skin contains resident alphabeta T cells that get sequenced too, which complicates analysis of the scalp TCR repertoire. Compared with mice, TCR sequences shared between patients were less clear, possibly partly because of HLA diversity across the patient population. Lesional scalp, especially in alopecia totalis/universalis, showed higher clonality and more expanded CD8+ clones than normal scalp, suggesting antigenic drive.

The source of this sequence is a C3H/HeJ mouse with alopecia areata. Mice of this strain bear MHC haplotype H2-k. The chain employs TRBV29 and TRBJ2-5; a tentative D call is TRBD1 (7 bases match). The specimen comprised skin, sampled at week 3. The DNA read from the CDR3 is TGTGCTAGCAGTTTATCGCAGGGGGGTAACCAAGAC. The encoded protein is CASSLSQGGNQD. The full CDR3 sequence reads CASSLSQGGNQDTQYF.